The clone carrying this T cell receptor (beta chain) was observed many times. What it binds is not known. Axillary draining lymph nodes of breast cancer patients supplied the node samples. This record comes from a study of breast tumors, draining lymph nodes, adjacent tissues. Whole-study findings and limits: Luminal-like breast cancer showed significantly greater tumor-nontumor repertoire similarity than basal-like breast cancer did. Tumor T cell lymph node origin was a supported hypothesis, not proven. The data were judged consistent with most tumor T cells coming from lymph node and expanding in tumor. Tumor repertoires ranked between lymph nodes and nontumor tissue in diversity, with V and J gene preferences.

The CDR3 has 14 amino acids. V was cut by 1 base and J by 0 bases, with 4 bases left in between. CDR1 LNHDA and CDR2 SQIVND come from the germline V gene (reference sequence). MiXCR, run by TCRdb on the multiplex PCR reads, gives a single entry per CDR3 protein. The sample holds around 170,000 distinct CDR3 sequences; roughly a third are singletons and the top ten take roughly 4.5%. Sequenced input: axillary lymph node tissue. V gene TRBV19 combines with J gene TRBJ2-4; D ambiguous. The clonotype originates from a female donor with breast cancer. Some clones in this sample may be carry-over from other donors' samples. The CDR3: CASSIAAAKNIQYF. DNA for the CDR3: TGTGCCAGTAGTATAGCGGCAGCCAAAAACATTCAGTACTTC. The whole variable domain, remainder taken from reference TRBV19 and TRBJ2-4, is DGGITQSPKYLFRKEGQNVTLSCEQNLNHDAMYWYRQDPGQGLRLIYYSQIVNDFQKGDIAEGYSVSREKKESFPLTVTSAQKNPTAFYLCASSIAAAKNIQYFGAGTRLSVL.